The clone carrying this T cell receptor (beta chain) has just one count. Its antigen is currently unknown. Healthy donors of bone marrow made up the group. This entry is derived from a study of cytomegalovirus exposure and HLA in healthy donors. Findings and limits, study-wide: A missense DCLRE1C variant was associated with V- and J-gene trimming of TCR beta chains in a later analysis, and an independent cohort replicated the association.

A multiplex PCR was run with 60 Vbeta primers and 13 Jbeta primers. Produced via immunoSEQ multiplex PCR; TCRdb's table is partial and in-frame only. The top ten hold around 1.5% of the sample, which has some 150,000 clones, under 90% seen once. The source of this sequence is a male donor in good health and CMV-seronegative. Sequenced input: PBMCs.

CDR3 in amino acids: CASSPRTSGGPAYEQYF. CDR3 nucleotides: TGTGCCAGCAGCCCCCGGACTAGCGGGGGGCCGGCGTACGAGCAGTACTTC. This chain links TRBV9 with TRBJ2-5, with 14 bases identical to TRBD2. Near its end, the DNA agrees better with TRBJ2-7, so the J call may be wrong. The CDR3 loop spans 17 amino acids. The germline CDR1 and CDR2 sequences are SGDLS and YYNGEE.